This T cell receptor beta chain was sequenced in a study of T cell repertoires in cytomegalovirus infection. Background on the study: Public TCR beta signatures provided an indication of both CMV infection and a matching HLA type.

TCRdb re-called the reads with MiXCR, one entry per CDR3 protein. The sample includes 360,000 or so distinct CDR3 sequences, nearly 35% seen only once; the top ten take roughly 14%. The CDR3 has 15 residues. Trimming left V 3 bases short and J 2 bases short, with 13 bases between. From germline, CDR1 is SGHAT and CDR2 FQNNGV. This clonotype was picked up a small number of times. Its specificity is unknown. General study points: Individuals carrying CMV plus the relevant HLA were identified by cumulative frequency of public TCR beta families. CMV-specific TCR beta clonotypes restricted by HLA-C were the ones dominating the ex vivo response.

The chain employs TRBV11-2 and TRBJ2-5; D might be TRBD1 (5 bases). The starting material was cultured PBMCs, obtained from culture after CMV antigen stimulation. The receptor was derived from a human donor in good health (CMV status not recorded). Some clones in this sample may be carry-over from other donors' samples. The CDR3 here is CASSLEGVPQETQYF. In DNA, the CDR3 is TGTGCCAGCAGCTTGGAAGGGGTCCCACAAGAGACCCAGTACTTC. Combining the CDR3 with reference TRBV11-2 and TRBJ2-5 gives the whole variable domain EAGVAQSPRYKIIEKRQSVAFWCNPISGHATLYWYQQILGQGPKLLIQFQNNGVVDDSQLPKDRFSAERLKGVDSTLKIQPAKLEDSAVYLCASSLEGVPQETQYFGPGTRLLVL.